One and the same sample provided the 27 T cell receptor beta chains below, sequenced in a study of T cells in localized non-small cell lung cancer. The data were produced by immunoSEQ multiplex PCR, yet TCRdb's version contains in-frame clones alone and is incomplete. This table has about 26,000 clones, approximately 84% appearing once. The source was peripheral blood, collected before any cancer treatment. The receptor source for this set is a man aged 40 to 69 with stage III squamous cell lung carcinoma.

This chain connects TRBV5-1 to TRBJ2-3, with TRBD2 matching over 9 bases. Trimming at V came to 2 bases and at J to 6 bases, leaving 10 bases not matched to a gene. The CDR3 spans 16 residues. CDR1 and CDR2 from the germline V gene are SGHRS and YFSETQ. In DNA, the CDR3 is TGCGCCAGCAGCTTTTATAGCGGGGGCGCAACCGATACGCAGTATTTT. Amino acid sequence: CASSFYSGGATDTQYF.

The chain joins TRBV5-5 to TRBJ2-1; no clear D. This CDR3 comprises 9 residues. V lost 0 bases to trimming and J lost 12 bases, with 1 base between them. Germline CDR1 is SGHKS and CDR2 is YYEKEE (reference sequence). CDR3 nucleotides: TGTGCCAGCAGCTTGGGGCAGTTCTTC. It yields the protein CASSLGQFF.

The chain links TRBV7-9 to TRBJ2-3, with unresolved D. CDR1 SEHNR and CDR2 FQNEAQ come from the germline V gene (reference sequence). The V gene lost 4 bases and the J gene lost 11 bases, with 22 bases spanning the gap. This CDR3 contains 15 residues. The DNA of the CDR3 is TGTGCCAGCAGCTCCACCATGGACCAGAACCTTGGGCAGTATTTT. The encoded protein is CASSSTMDQNLGQYF.

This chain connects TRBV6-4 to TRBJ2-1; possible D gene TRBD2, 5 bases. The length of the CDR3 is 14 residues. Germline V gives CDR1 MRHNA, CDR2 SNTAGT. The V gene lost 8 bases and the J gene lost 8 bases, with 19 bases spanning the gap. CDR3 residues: CASSPDFGGDEQFF. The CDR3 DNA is TGTGCCAGCTCCCCCGACTTTGGAGGCGATGAGCAGTTCTTC.

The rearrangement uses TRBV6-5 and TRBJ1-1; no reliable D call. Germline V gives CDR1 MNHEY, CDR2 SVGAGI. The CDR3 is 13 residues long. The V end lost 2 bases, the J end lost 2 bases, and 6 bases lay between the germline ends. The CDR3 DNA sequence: TGTGCCAGCAGTTACACGGGAAACACTGAAGCTTTCTTT. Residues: CASSYTGNTEAFF.

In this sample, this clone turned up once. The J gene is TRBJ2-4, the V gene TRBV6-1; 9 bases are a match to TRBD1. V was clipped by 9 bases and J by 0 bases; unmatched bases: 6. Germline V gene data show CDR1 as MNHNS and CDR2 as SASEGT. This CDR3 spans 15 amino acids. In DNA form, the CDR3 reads TGTGCCAGTTTTACAGGGGGCCTAGCCAAAAACATTCAGTACTTC. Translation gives CASFTGGLAKNIQYF.

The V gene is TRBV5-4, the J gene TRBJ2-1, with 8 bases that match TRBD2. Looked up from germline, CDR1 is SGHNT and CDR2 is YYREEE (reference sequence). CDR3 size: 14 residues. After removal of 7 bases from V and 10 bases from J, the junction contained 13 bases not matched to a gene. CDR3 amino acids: CASARGGSMDEQFF. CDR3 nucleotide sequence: TGTGCCAGCGCCCGGGGGGGCTCAATGGACGAGCAGTTCTTC.

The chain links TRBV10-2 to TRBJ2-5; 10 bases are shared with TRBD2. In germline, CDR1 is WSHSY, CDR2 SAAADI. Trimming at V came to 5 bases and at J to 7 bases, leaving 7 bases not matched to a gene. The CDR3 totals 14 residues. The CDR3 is CASSTAGGVGTQYF. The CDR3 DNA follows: TGCGCCAGCAGTACAGCGGGGGGGGTTGGGACCCAGTACTTC.

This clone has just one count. The CDR3: CASSPGGVGDEQFF. DNA for the CDR3: TGCGCCAGCAGCCCCGGCGGGGTGGGGGATGAGCAGTTCTTC. The rearrangement joins TRBV5-1 to TRBJ2-1; D is possibly TRBD2 (6 bases). CDR3 length equals 14 residues. Germline CDR1 is SGHRS and CDR2 is YFSETQ. Trimming removed 4 bases from V and 8 bases from J, with 16 bases in between. Full variable domain (remainder filled in from reference TRBV5-1 and TRBJ2-1): KAGVTQTPRYLIKTRGQQVTLSCSPISGHRSVSWYQQTPGQGLQFLFEYFSETQRNKGNFPGRFSGRQFSNSRSEMNVSTLELGDSALYLCASSPGGVGDEQFFGPGTRLTVL.

The CDR3 sequence: CASSAWGSSYEQYF. The CDR3, as DNA: TGTGCCAGCAGTGCCTGGGGAAGCTCCTACGAGCAGTACTTC. The chain recombines TRBV25-1 with TRBJ2-7, with D uncertain. Germline CDR1 is MGHDK and CDR2 is SYGVNS. The V and J ends lost 4 bases and 0 bases respectively, with 10 bases between them. This CDR3 contains 14 residues.

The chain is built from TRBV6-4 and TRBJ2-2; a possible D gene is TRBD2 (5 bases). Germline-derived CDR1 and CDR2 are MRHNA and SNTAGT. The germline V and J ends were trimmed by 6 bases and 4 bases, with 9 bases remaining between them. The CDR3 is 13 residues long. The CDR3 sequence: CASSPGVTGELFF. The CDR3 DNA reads TGTGCCAGCAGCCCCGGGGTCACCGGGGAGCTGTTTTTT.

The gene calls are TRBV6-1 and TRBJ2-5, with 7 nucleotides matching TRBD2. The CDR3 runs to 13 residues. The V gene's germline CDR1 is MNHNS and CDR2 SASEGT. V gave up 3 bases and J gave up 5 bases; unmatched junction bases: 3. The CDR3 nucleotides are TGTGCCAGCAGTGATCTGGGAGGGGAGACCCAGTACTTC. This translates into CASSDLGGETQYF.

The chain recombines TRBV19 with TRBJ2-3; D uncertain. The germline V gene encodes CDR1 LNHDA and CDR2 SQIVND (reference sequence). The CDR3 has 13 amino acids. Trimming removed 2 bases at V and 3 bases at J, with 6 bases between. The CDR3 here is CASSIMWTDTQYF. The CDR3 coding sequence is TGTGCCAGTAGTATAATGTGGACAGATACGCAGTATTTT.

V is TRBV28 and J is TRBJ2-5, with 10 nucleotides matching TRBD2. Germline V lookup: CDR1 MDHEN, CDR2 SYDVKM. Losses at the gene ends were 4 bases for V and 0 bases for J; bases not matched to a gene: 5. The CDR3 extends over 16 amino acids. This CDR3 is CASSSQLAGYQETQYF. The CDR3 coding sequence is TGTGCCAGCAGTTCCCAACTAGCGGGGTACCAAGAGACCCAGTACTTC. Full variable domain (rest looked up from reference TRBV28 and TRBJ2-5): DVKVTQSSRYLVKRTGEKVFLECVQDMDHENMFWYRQDPGLGLRLIYFSYDVKMKEKGDIPEGYSVSREKKERFSLILESASTNQTSMYLCASSSQLAGYQETQYFGPGTRLLVL.

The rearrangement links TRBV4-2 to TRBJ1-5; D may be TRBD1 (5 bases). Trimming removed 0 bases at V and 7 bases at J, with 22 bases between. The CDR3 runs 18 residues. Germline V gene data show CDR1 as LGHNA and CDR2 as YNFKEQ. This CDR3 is CASSQDPFRGDGGQPQHF. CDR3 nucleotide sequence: TGTGCCAGCAGCCAAGACCCCTTCCGGGGGGACGGAGGACAGCCCCAGCATTTT.

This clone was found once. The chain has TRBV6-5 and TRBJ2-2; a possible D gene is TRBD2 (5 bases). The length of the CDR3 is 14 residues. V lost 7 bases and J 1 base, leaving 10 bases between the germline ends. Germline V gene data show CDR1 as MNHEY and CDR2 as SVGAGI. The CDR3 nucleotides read TGTGCCAGCACTAGGACTGTGAACACCGGGGAGCTGTTTTTT. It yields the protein CASTRTVNTGELFF.

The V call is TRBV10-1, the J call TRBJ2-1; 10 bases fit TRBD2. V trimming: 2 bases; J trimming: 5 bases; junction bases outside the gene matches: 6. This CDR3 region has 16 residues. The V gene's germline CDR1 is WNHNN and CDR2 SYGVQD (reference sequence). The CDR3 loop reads CASSENLAGAHNEQFF. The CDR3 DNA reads TGCGCCAGCAGTGAGAACCTAGCGGGGGCTCACAATGAGCAGTTCTTC.

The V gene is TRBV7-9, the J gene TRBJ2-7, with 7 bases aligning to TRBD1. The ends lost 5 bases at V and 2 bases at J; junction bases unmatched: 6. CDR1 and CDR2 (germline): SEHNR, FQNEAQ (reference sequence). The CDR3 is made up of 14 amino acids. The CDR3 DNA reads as TGTGCCAGCAGCCCCTGGACAGGTCCCTACGAGCAGTACTTC. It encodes CASSPWTGPYEQYF.

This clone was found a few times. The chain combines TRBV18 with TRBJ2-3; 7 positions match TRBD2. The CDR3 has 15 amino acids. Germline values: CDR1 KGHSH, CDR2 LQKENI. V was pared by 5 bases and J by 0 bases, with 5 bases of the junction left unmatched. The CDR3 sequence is CASSRDYRSTDTQYF. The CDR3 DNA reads TGTGCCAGCTCAAGGGACTACCGAAGCACAGATACGCAGTATTTT.

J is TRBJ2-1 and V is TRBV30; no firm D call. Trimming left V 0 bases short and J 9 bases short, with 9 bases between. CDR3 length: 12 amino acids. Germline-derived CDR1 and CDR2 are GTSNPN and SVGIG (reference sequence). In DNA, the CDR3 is TGTGCCTGGAGTGTACGTTTGGTTGAGCAGTTCTTC. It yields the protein CAWSVRLVEQFF.

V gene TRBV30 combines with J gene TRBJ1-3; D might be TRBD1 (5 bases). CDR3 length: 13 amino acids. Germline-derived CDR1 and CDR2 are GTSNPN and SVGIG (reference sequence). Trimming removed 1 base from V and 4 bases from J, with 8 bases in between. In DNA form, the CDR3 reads TGTGCCTGGAGTGAGGGGAGAGGAAACACCATATATTTT. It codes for CAWSEGRGNTIYF.

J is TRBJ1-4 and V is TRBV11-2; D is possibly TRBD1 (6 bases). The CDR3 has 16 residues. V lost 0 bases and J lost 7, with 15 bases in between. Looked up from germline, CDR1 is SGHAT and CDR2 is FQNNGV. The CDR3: CASSLELQGRGEKLFF. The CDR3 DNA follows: TGTGCCAGCAGCTTAGAGTTACAGGGACGGGGTGAAAAACTGTTTTTT.

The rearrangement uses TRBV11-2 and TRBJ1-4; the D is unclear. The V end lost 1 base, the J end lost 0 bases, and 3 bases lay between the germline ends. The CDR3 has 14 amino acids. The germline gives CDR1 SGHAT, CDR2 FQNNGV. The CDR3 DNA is TGTGCCAGCAGCTTAGGAACAACTAATGAAAAACTGTTTTTT. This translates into CASSLGTTNEKLFF.

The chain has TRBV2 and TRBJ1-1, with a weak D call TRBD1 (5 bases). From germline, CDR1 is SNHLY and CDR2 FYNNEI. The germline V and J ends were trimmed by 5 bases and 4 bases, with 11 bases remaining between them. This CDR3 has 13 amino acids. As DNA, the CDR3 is TGTGCCAGCAGTCTCAGGGTTCGCACTGAAGCTTTCTTT. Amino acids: CASSLRVRTEAFF.

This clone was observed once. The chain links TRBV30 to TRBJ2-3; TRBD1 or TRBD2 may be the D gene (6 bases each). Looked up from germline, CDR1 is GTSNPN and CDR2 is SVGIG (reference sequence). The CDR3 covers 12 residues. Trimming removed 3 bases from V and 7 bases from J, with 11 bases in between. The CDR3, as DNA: TGTGCCTGGAGGGGGGGCCCCAATACGCAGTATTTT. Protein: CAWRGGPNTQYF.

The CDR3 sequence is CASSSSGPLQHF. The CDR3 DNA follows: TGTGCCAGCAGCAGTTCGGGACCCCTCCAGCATTTT. The V and J genes are TRBV7-8 and TRBJ1-5; D is possibly TRBD1 (5 bases). This CDR3 region has 12 residues. The ends were cut back, 5 bases at V and 12 bases at J, with 14 bases in the middle. The germline CDR1 and CDR2 sequences are SGHVS and FQNEAQ.

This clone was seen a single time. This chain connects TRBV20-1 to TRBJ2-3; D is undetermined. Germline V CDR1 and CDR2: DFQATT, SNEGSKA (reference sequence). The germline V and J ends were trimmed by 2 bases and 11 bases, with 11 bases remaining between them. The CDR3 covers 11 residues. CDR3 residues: CSARPAMGQYF. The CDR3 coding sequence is TGCAGTGCTAGACCTGCCATGGGGCAGTATTTT.